Included here is one TCR beta chain sequence, with context. The record originates from a study of blood T cell repertoires in COVID-19. Study context: Samples came from the United States, Italy and Spain, spanning acute and convalescent COVID-19.

From germline, CDR1 is SEHNR and CDR2 FQNEAQ (reference sequence). Trimming cost V 5 bases and J 2 bases, with 15 bases left between them. This CDR3 region has 15 residues. As originally analysed: Counts of nucleated cells, estimated from reference gene primer amplification, were obtained. The method was immunoSEQ multiplex PCR; TCRdb's version includes in-frame clones alone and lacks a portion of them. V, J and clone size were drawn from that table, and D and trimming were deduced from the DNA. The sample records some 190,000 clones, about 88% being singletons. V gene TRBV7-9 combines with J gene TRBJ2-5; D is perhaps TRBD1 (6 bases). The source is a woman aged 40 to 50 who had recovered from COVID-19. The material sequenced was peripheral blood. DNA for the CDR3: TGTGCCAGCAGCCCGCCCGTTGACAGGCAAGAGACCCAGTACTTC. Its translation: CASSPPVDRQETQYF.